A single sample gave rise to the 9 T cell receptor beta chains below, sequenced in a study of shared clonotypes between healthy human individuals. Clones were sequenced by immunoSEQ multiplex PCR, and TCRdb holds only the in-frame ones, with some missing. The sample yields roughly 2.2 million clones, approximately 95% seen once. The sequenced sample consisted of naive CD4+ T cells from PBMCs. Documented subset: CD45RA+ positively selected. The receptors stem from a man aged 18 to 29 in good health. Some clones in this sample may be carry-over from other donors' samples.

The rearrangement links TRBV5-1 to TRBJ2-1; 8 bases fit TRBD2. V was clipped by 9 bases and J by 6 bases; unmatched bases: 8. The CDR3 has 13 residues. Germline values: CDR1 SGHRS, CDR2 YFSETQ. The CDR3 nucleotides are TGCGCCACGGCCGGGAGGGCAGGCAATGAGCAGTTCTTC. This sequence encodes CATAGRAGNEQFF. Supplemented by reference TRBV5-1 and TRBJ2-1, the full variable domain reads KAGVTQTPRYLIKTRGQQVTLSCSPISGHRSVSWYQQTPGQGLQFLFEYFSETQRNKGNFPGRFSGRQFSNSRSEMNVSTLELGDSALYLCATAGRAGNEQFFGPGTRLTVL.

The V gene is TRBV7-3, the J gene TRBJ2-5, with D unclear. Trimming left V 4 bases short and J 3 bases short, with 9 bases between. This CDR3 contains 13 residues. Germline V gives CDR1 SGHTA, CDR2 FQGTGA. In DNA, the CDR3 is TGTGCCAGCAGCTCCGGACGAAAAGAGACCCAGTACTTC. Translated: CASSSGRKETQYF.

Comments on this clone: The sample has other DNA sequences that encode this CDR3 too. V is TRBV28 and J is TRBJ1-2, with TRBD1 as a possible D gene (5 bases). Trimming left V 2 bases short and J 4 bases short, with 8 bases between. The CDR3 is 13 amino acids. Germline values: CDR1 MDHEN, CDR2 SYDVKM. The CDR3: CASSLAGGYGYTF. Here the CDR3 DNA reads TGTGCCAGCAGTTTAGCTGGGGGCTATGGCTACACCTTC.

Concerning this clone itself: Other DNA sequences in this sample translate to the same CDR3. The chain has TRBV5-1 and TRBJ2-7; D not certain. The V and J ends lost 0 bases and 1 base respectively, with 8 bases between them. Looked up from germline, CDR1 is SGHRS and CDR2 is YFSETQ. The CDR3 contains 14 residues. The CDR3 is CASSLATGSYEQYF. The DNA of the CDR3 is TGCGCCAGCAGCTTGGCAACCGGATCCTACGAGCAGTACTTC.

Turning to this clone: Other DNA sequences in the same sample also yield this CDR3. This chain uses TRBV19 with TRBJ2-5; D may correspond to TRBD1 or TRBD2 (5 bases each). There are 13 residues in the CDR3. CDR1 and CDR2 from the germline V gene are LNHDA and SQIVND (reference sequence). Trimming took 3 bases from V and 5 from J, leaving 10 bases between them. The CDR3 coding sequence is TGTGCCAGTAGTATTCGGGGCGGCGAGACCCAGTACTTC. This encodes CASSIRGGETQYF.

This chain uses TRBV15 with TRBJ2-3; 11 positions match TRBD2. V lost 2 bases and J lost 8; bases outside the gene matches: 12. The CDR3 sequence is 17 residues long. The germline V gene encodes CDR1 LNHNV and CDR2 YYDKDF (reference sequence). CDR3 in amino acids: CATSRPPGLAVQGTQYF. The CDR3 DNA reads TGTGCCACCAGCAGACCTCCGGGACTAGCGGTCCAAGGTACGCAGTATTTT.

Points on this clone: The same CDR3 arises from other DNA sequences in this sample as well. V is TRBV5-1 and J is TRBJ1-1, with D uncertain. Germline V CDR1 and CDR2: SGHRS, YFSETQ. CDR3 size: 13 residues. The V end lost 1 base, the J end lost 1 base, and 5 bases lay between the germline ends. CDR3 protein: CASSLSENTEAFF. CDR3 in DNA: TGCGCCAGCAGCTTGAGTGAGAACACTGAAGCTTTCTTT.

The rearrangement links TRBV28 to TRBJ1-2; 10 bases align to TRBD1. Trimming at V came to 6 bases and at J to 7 bases, leaving 11 bases not matched to a gene. The CDR3 spans 15 residues. In germline, CDR1 is MDHEN, CDR2 SYDVKM. The CDR3 protein is CASSLTKGQGPGYTF. The CDR3 bases are TGTGCCAGCAGCCTTACCAAGGGACAGGGGCCTGGCTACACCTTC.

The chain has TRBV2 and TRBJ2-7, with 8 bases lining up with TRBD2. The CDR3 totals 14 residues. Germline CDR1 SNHLY, CDR2 FYNNEI. The J segment lost 3 bases and the V segment lost 8 bases, leaving 9 bases of the junction unmatched. The CDR3 nucleotides are TGTGCCAGCGCTAAGGGGAGCGGGAGCTACGAGCAGTACTTC. Protein sequence: CASAKGSGSYEQYF.